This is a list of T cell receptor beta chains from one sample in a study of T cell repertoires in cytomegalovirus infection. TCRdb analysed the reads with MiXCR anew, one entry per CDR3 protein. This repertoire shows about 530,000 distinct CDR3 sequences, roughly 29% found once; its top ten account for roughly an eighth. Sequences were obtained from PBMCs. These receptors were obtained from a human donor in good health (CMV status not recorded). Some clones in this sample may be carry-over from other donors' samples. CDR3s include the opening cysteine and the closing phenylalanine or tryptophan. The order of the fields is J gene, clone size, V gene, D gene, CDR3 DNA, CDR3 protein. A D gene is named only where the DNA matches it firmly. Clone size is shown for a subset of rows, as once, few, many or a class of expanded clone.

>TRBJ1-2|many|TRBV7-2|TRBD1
TGTGCCAGCAGCCCGGTACAGGGGGACGACGGCTACACCTTC
CASSPVQGDDGYTF
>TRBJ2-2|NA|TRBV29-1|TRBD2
TGCAGCGTTGAAGGCGTACGGGGGGCCGGGGAGCTGTTTTTT
CSVEGVRGAGELFF
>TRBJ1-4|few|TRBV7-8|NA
TGTGCCAGCAGCCCCACGACAAGGAATAATGAAAAACTGTTTTTT
CASSPTTRNNEKLFF
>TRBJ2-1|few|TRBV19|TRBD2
TGTGCCAGTAGTGGGGGGGAGCCACGCAGAGAGCAGTTCTTC
CASSGGEPRREQFF
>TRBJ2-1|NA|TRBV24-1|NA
TGTGCCACCAGTGATCACAGTGAATCCTACAATGAGCAGTTCTTC
CATSDHSESYNEQFF
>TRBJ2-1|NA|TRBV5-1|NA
TGCGCCAGCAGCTTGGGATGGGTCCAGGGCAGTGCTGAGCAGTTCTTC
CASSLGWVQGSAEQFF
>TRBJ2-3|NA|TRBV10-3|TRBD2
TGTGCCATCTCCACGGGACTAGCGGGAGTTGTAGATACGCAGTATTTT
CAISTGLAGVVDTQYF
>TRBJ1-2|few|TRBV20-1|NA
TGCAGTGCCCCCCAGGGGATTAACTATGGCTACACCTTC
CSAPQGINYGYTF
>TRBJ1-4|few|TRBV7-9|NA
TGTGCCAGCAGCTTAGGAGCAGGGGCGGTCCATGAAAAACTGTTTTTT
CASSLGAGAVHEKLFF
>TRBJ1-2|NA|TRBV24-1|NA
TGTGCCACCAGTGATGCTCGGGATAACTATGGCTACACCTTC
CATSDARDNYGYTF
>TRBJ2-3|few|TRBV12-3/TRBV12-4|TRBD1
TGTGCCAGCAGTCCCGGGGACAGATCTAGCACAGATACGCAGTATTTT
CASSPGDRSSTDTQYF
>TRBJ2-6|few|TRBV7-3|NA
TGTGCCAGCAGCCTTCAGGGAGGGGGCGGGGGTGGGGCCAACGTCCTGACTTTC
CASSLQGGGGGGANVLTF
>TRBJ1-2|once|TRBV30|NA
TGTGCCTGGAGTGTAGGAATTAACTATGGCTACACCTTC
CAWSVGINYGYTF
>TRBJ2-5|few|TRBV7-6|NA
TGTGCTAGCAGTTTATACCACGGGGCCCCCCAAGAGACCCAGTACTTC
CASSLYHGAPQETQYF
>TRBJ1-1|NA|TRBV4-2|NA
TGTGCCAGCAGCCAAATAGGACCGATTACAGGGACTGAAGCTTTCTTT
CASSQIGPITGTEAFF
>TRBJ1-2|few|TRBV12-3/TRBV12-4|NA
TGTGCCAGCAGTTTAAGGAAGATCGGGCATGGCTACACCTTC
CASSLRKIGHGYTF
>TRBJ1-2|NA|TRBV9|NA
TGTGCCAGCAGCGTAGCATTGGGGATTGGCTACACCTTC
CASSVALGIGYTF
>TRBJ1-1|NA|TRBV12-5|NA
TGTGCTAGTGGTTCTCCTCTCACTGAAGCTTTCTTT
CASGSPLTEAFF
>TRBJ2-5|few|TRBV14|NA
TGTGCCAGCAGCCAGGGACGAGGCTGGGAGACCCAGTACTTC
CASSQGRGWETQYF
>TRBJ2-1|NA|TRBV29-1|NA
TGCAGCGTTGGGCGACAGGATAATGAGCAGTTCTTC
CSVGRQDNEQFF
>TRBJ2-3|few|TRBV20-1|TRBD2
TGCAGTGCTAGAGACGTACCTTTGGGACTAGCGGTTAGCACAGATACGCAGTATTTT
CSARDVPLGLAVSTDTQYF
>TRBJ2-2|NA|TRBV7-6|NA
TGTGCCAGCAGCGCCGGGACTCCAGCCGGGGAGCTGTTTTTT
CASSAGTPAGELFF
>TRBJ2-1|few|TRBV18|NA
TGTGCCAGCTCACCAGGGCCTAGCGAAACCAATGAGCAGTTCTTC
CASSPGPSETNEQFF
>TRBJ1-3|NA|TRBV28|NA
TGTGCCAGCAGTCAAACGGACAGTCCTGGAAACACCATATATTTT
CASSQTDSPGNTIYF
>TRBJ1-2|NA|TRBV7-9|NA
TGTGCCAGCAGCTCACCCCGGGTGACAGACTATGGCTACACCTTC
CASSSPRVTDYGYTF
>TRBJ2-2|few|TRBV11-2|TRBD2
TGTGCCAGCAGCTTAGTCGTTAGCGGGACCGGGGAGCTGTTTTTT
CASSLVVSGTGELFF
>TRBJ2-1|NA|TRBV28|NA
TGTGCCAGCAGTTCCCCCAGCGGGCGACCCTACAATGAGCAGTTCTTC
CASSSPSGRPYNEQFF
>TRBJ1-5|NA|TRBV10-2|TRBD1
TGCGCCAGCAGTGACGGGACAGGGTCCAATCAGCCCCAGCATTTT
CASSDGTGSNQPQHF
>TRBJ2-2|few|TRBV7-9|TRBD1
TGTGCCAGCAGCCTAAAACGACAGGGGGCTGACACCGGGGAGCTGTTTTTT
CASSLKRQGADTGELFF
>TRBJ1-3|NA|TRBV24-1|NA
TGTGCCACCAGTGGGAGCTCTGGAAACACCATATATTTT
CATSGSSGNTIYF
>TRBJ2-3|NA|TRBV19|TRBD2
TGTGCCAGTAGCGGGGGAGCGGGAGATGGAGATACGCAGTATTTT
CASSGGAGDGDTQYF
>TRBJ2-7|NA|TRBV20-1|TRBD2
TGCAGTGCTAGAGCCGGAGCTAGCGGGAGTTCAGGCGAGCAGTACTTC
CSARAGASGSSGEQYF
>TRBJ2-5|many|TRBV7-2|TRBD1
TGTGCCAGCAGCCGGGGACAGGCGCTGGGGGAGACCCAGTACTTC
CASSRGQALGETQYF
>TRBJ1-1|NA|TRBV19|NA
TGTGCCAGTAGTAACACGGTGAACACTGAAGCTTTCTTT
CASSNTVNTEAFF
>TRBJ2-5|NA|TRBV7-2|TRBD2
TGTGCCAGCAGCCCAATTGGAGCGGGAGTTGGAGAGACCCAGTACTTC
CASSPIGAGVGETQYF
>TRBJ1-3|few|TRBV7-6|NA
TGTGCCAGCAGCTTAGAAGGACAGCGGAATGGAAACACCATATATTTT
CASSLEGQRNGNTIYF